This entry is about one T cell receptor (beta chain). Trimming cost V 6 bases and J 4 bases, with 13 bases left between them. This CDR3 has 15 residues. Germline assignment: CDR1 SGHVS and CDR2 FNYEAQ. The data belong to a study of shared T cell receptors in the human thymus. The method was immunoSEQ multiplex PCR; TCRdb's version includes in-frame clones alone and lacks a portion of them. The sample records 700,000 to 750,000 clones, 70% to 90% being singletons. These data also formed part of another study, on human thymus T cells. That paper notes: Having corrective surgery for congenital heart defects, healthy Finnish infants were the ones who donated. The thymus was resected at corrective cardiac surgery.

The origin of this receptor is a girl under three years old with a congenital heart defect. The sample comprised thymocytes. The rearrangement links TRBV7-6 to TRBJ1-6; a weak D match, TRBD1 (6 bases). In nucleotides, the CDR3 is TGTGCCAGCAGTCGACGGACAGTTTATAATTCACCCCTCCACTTT. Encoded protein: CASSRRTVYNSPLHF.